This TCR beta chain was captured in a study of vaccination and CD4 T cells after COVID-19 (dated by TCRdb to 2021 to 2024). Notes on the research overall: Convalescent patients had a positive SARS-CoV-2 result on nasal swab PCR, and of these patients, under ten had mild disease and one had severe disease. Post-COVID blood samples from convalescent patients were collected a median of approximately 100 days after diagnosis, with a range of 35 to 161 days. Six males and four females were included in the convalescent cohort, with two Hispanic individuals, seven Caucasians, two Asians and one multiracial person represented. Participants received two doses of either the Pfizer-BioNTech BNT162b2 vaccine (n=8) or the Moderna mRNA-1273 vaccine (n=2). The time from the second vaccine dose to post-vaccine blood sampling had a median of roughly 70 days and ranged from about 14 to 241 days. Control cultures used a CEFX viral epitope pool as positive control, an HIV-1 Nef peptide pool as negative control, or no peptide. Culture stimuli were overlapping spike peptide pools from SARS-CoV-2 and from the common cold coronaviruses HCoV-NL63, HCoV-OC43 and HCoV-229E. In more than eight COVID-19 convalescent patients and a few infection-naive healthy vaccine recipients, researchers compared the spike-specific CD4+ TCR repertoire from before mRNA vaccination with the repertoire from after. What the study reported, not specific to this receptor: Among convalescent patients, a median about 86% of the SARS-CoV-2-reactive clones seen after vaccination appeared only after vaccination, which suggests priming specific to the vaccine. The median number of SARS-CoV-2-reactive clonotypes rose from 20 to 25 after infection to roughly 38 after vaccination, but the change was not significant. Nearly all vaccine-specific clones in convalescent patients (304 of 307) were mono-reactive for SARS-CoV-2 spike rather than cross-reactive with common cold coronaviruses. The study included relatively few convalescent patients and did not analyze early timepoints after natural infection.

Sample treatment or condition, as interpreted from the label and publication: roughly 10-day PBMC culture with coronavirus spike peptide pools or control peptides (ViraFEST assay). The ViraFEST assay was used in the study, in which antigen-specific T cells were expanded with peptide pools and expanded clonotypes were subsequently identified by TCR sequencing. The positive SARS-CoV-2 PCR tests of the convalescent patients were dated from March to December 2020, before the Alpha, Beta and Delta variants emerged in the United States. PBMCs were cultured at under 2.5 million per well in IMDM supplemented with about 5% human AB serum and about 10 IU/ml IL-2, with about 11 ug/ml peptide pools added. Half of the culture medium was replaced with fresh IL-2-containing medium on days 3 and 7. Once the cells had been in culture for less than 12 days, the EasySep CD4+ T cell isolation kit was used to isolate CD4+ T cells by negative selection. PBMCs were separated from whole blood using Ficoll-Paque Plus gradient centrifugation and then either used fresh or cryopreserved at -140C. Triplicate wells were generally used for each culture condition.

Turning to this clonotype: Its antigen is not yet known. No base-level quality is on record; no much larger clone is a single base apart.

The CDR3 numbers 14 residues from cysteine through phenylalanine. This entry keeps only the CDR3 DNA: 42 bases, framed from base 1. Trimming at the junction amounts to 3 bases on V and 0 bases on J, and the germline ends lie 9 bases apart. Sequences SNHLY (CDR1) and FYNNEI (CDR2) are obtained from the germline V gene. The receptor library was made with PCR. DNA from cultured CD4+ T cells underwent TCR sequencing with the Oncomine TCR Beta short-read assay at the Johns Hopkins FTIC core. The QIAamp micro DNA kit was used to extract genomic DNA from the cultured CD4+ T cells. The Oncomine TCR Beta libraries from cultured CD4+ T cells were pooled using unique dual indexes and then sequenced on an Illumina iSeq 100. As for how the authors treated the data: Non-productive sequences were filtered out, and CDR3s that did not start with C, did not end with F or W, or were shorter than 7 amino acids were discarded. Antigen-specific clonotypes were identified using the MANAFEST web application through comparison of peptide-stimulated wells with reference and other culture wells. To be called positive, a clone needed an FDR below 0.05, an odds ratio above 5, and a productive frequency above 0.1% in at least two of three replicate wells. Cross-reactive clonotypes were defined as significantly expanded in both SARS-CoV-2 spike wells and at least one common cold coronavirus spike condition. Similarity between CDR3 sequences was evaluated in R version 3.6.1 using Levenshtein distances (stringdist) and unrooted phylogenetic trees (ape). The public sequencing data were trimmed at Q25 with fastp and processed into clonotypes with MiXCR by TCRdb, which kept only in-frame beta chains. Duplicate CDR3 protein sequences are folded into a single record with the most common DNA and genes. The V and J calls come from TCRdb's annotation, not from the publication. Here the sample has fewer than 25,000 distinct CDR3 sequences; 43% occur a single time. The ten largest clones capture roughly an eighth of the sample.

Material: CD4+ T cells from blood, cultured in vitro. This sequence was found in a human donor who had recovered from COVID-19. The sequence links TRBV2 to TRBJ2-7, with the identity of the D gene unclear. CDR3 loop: CASSEGWDSYEQYF. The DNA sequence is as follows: TGTGCCAGCAGTGAGGGGTGGGACTCCTACGAGCAGTACTTC.